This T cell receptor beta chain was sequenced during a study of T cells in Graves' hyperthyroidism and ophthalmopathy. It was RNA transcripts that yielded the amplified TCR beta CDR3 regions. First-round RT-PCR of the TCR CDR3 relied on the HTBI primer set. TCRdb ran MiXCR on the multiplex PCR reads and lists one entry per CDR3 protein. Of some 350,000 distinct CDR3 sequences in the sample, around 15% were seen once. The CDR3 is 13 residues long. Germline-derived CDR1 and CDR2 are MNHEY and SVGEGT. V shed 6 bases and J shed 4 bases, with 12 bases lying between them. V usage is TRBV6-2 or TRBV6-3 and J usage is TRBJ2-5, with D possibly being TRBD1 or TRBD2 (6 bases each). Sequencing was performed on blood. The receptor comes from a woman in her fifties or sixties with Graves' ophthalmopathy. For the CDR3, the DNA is TGTGCCAGCAGAAGGGGGGTTGGAGAGACCCAGTACTTC. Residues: CASRRGVGETQYF.